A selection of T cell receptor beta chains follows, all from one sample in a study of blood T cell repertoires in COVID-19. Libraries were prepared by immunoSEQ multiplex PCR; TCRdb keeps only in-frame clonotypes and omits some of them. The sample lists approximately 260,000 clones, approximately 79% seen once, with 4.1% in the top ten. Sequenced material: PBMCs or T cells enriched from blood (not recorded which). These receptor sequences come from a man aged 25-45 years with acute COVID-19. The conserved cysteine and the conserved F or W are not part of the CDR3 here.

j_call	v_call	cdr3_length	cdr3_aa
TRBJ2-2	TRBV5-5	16	ASSPLAGVPGPTGELF
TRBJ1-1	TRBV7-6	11	ASSSRGRGQAF
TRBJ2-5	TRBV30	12	ACPRVSGGETQY
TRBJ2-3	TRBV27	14	ASGLYRDRRTDTQY
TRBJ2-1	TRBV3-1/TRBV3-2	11	ASSQVGAGDPF
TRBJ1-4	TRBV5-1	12	ASSLVGQREKLF
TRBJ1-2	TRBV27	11	ASSRHLEDGYT
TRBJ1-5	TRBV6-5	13	ASSKMTGNNQPQH
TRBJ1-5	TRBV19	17	ASKGWRTGGLSGVQPQH
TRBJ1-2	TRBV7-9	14	ASSHLRRTGGLGYT
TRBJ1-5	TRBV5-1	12	ASSLTGHNQPQH
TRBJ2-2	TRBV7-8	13	ASSYAGLGTGELF
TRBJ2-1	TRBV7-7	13	ASSYGLAGYNEQF
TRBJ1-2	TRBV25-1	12	ASSAPARGVGYT
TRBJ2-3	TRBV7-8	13	ASSLKTGWADTQY
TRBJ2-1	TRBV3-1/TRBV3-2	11	ASSPSHLVGQF
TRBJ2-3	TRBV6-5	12	ASSPLSSTDTQY
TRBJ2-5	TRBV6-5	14	ASSSTRGGSFETQY
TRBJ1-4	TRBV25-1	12	ASSPPFGDEKLF
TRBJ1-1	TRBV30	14	AWSRDRQTQNTEAF
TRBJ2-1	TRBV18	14	ASSPAGGQEYNEQF
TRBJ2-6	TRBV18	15	ASSPLGQISGANVLT